This TCR beta chain was retrieved from a study of blood T cell repertoires in COVID-19 (dated by TCRdb to 2020 to 2022). As for the study more broadly: Samples covering the acute and convalescent phases of COVID-19 were provided by collaborators in the United States, Italy and Spain. The material from the prospective study consisted of cDNA or gDNA derived from T cells, B-cell-depleted T cells, or PBMCs. Subjects who had been exposed to COVID-19, were actively infected with it, or had recovered from it provided the deeply sampled blood TCRbeta repertoires that made up the dataset. The repertoires were released in a freely available public database intended as a resource for research on the immune response to SARS-CoV-2. Samples were obtained from the ongoing ImmuneRACE study (first 160 participants) and from 1,000 to 1,500 subjects provided by 6 global collaborators. Nearly every sample came with metadata listing a de-identified subject ID, COVID-19 status, age in years and sex. Where available, HLA class I and class II types were obtained from metadata supplied by the sample provider rather than from assay-based typing.

What the work shows at the level of the full study, not this receptor alone: The amount of clinical and demographic metadata varied by source and participant and was provided uncurated.

A word on this clone: The specificity of this receptor is unknown. Within one base of it there is no much larger clone, and no base qualities were kept.

Each collaborating institution followed its own protocols to collect whole blood in K2EDTA tubes. For TCRbeta analysis, collaborator samples were shipped as frozen whole blood, as isolated PBMCs, or as DNA extracted from either sample type. Taken from cysteine to phenylalanine, the CDR3 has 15 residues. Only the CDR3 DNA stays, 45 bases, in frame from base 1. Trimmed from V: 3 bases; trimmed from J: 8 bases; junction bases lacking a gene match: 7. Looking up the germline V gene yields CDR1 SGDLS and CDR2 YYNGEE. TCRbeta CDR3 regions were amplified from genomic DNA by means of the immunoSEQ Assay, a bias-controlled multiplex PCR. In the original analysis: Within the assay, amplification of reference gene primers was used to estimate how many nucleated cells each sample contained. Sequence reads were collapsed and filtered to measure the absolute abundance of every unique TCRbeta CDR3 rearrangement. For each sample, productive Simpson clonality was calculated as the square root of Simpson's diversity index over productive rearrangements. Entries here come from immuneACCESS through TCRdb and include only in-frame sequences with V and J called. Some clones fail to appear in such tables; in the studies checked, an unresolved V gene covers under half of the shortfall, and the cause of the remainder is unknown. V and J calls and clone size are copied from that table; D and trimming were computed from the DNA. The sample table lists roughly 100,000 clones, 80% to 85% of them with a count of one. In total, the top ten clones hold 15% of the sample.

This receptor was taken from a woman older than 75 with acute or convalescent COVID-19. The chain joins TRBV9 to TRBJ2-1; 11 bases in the junction line up with TRBD2. Sequencing was performed on peripheral blood. The CDR3 region: CASSAGTSGGDEQFF. The nucleotide sequence is TGTGCCAGCAGCGCCGGGACTAGCGGAGGGGATGAGCAGTTCTTC.